These 11 T cell receptor beta chains came from one sample sequenced in a study of cytomegalovirus exposure and HLA in healthy donors. In the PCR, 60 Vbeta and 13 Jbeta primers were used. Here immunoSEQ multiplex PCR was the method, and the copy in TCRdb shows in-frame clones only, minus some. The repertoire holds about 120,000 clones, with 80% as singletons. The specimen was PBMCs. These receptors originate from a female donor in good health and CMV-seropositive.

This chain connects TRBV6-5 to TRBJ1-5; TRBD1 might be the D (6 bases). Trimming pared 6 bases from V and 10 bases from J, leaving 19 bases between. The CDR3 spans 14 residues. Germline V gene data show CDR1 as MNHEY and CDR2 as SVGAGI. This chain's CDR3 is CASSLDRLSGPQHF. The DNA of the CDR3 is TGTGCCAGCAGCCTCGACAGGCTTTCGGGCCCCCAGCATTTT.

As for this clone: Relative to the germline gene, one junction end is altered; a read error may explain this. This chain uses TRBV12-5 with TRBJ1-1; D gene uncertain. This CDR3 contains 14 residues. The germline CDR1 and CDR2 sequences are LGHNT and FRNRAP. The CDR3 spells CASGLVPGPTSGDF. The CDR3 DNA is TGTGCTAGTGGTTTGGTGCCAGGTCCTACCTCCGGGGATTTT.

The rearrangement uses TRBV4-3 and TRBJ2-7, with TRBD1 identical over 11 bases. CDR3 length equals 15 residues. CDR1 LGHNA and CDR2 YSLEER come from the germline V gene. V gave up 3 bases and J gave up 1 base; unmatched junction bases: 2. Written as DNA, the CDR3 is TGCGCCAGCAGCCAGGGGGACAGGGGGTCCTACGAGCAGTACTTC. Protein sequence: CASSQGDRGSYEQYF.

The rearrangement uses TRBV5-1 and TRBJ1-2; no reliable D call. This CDR3 comprises 13 residues. The germline gives CDR1 SGHRS, CDR2 YFSETQ. V lost 4 bases and J 8 bases, leaving 15 bases between the germline ends. DNA of the CDR3: TGCGCCAGCAGCCCCGCCGGGGTTGACGGCTACACCTTC. Its protein product is CASSPAGVDGYTF.

This chain connects TRBV7-6 to TRBJ1-3; no clear D. V lost 5 bases, J lost 3 bases, and 8 bases lay in between. Germline CDR1 and CDR2: SGHVS and FNYEAQ. CDR3 size: 13 residues. The chain's CDR3 is CASSGRGGNTIYF. Here the CDR3 DNA reads TGTGCCAGCAGCGGAAGAGGTGGAAACACCATATATTTT. The full variable domain, its missing parts supplied by reference TRBV7-6 and TRBJ1-3, is GAGVSQSPRYKVTKRGQDVALRCDPISGHVSLYWYRQALGQGPEFLTYFNYEAQQDKSGLPNDRFSAERPEGSISTLTIQRTEQRDSAMYRCASSGRGGNTIYFGEGSWLTVV.

In its sample, this clone was seen a few times. The V call is TRBV25-1, the J call TRBJ2-7, with 9 bases that match TRBD1. The CDR3 sequence is 15 residues long. The V gene end was trimmed by 4 bases and the J gene end by 6 bases; junction bases not matched to a gene: 10. Germline V gene lookup returns CDR1 MGHDK and CDR2 SYGVNS. The CDR3 DNA reads as TGTGCCAGCAGTGTAACAGGGGGCCGCTATGGCGAGCAGTACTTC. This gives the protein CASSVTGGRYGEQYF.

The chain joins TRBV29-1 to TRBJ1-2; 7 bases fit TRBD1. The CDR3 is 15 amino acids. V was pared by 7 bases and J by 3 bases, with 14 bases of the junction left unmatched. Germline V gives CDR1 SQVTM, CDR2 ANQGSEA. The CDR3, as DNA: TGCAGCGCCCTCCCGACCGGGACAGTGGACTATGGCTACACCTTC. Its translation is CSALPTGTVDYGYTF.

V usage is TRBV28 and J usage is TRBJ2-7, with 9 bases matching TRBD2. CDR1 is MDHEN and CDR2 is SYDVKM in the germline V gene. The V and J ends lost 6 bases and 0 bases, in that order; junction bases with no gene match: 6. This CDR3 spans 15 amino acids. The CDR3 DNA is TGTGCCAGCAGGGATAGCGGGGGCCGCTCCTACGAGCAGTACTTC. Translating gives CASRDSGGRSYEQYF.

This clone was seen just once. The V gene is TRBV28, the J gene TRBJ1-2, with no clear D. The V gene's germline CDR1 is MDHEN and CDR2 SYDVKM. CDR3 size: 12 residues. The V and J ends lost 2 bases and 8 bases respectively, with 9 bases between them. This CDR3 is CASSLMRYGYTF. The CDR3 coding sequence is TGTGCCAGCAGTTTAATGCGTTACGGCTACACCTTC.

The chain links TRBV6-5 to TRBJ1-6; D remains unclear. Trimming shortened V by 0 bases and J by 9 bases, and 15 bases separated the two germline ends. CDR3 length equals 16 residues. CDR1 and CDR2 from the germline V gene are MNHEY and SVGAGI. This CDR3 reads CASSYSTERSGSPLHF. In DNA, the CDR3 is TGTGCCAGCAGTTACTCGACCGAACGGTCGGGTTCACCCCTCCACTTT.

The chain employs TRBV10-3 and TRBJ1-2; D not resolved. The CDR3 totals 12 residues. CDR1 is ENHRY, CDR2 SYGVKD, per germline. Between the trimmed V and J ends, which lost 7 bases and 4 bases, there was a span of 10 bases. CDR3 in amino acids: CAIITEFYGYTF. CDR3 bases: TGTGCCATCATTACAGAGTTCTATGGCTACACCTTC.